The 8 T cell receptor beta chains presented below share a single source sample, sequenced in a study of blood T cells in healthy people across ages. Next came a second PCR, run for about 6 to 11 cycles, which used a sample-barcoded 5' primer along with a J-beta primer mix. TCRdb redid the calling of the 5' RACE reads with MiXCR, one entry per CDR3 protein. This table has 850,000 to 1,000,000 distinct CDR3 sequences, just over 50% appearing once. The sequencing sample was made of blood. Every receptor here comes from an older woman in good health.

The chain combines TRBV6-1 with TRBJ1-5; D not certain. This CDR3 has 15 residues. Trimming shortened V by 7 bases and J by 2 bases, and 15 bases separated the two germline ends. Germline CDR1 reads MNHNS; CDR2 reads SASEGT. The CDR3 is CASIRGTLGNQPQHF. CDR3 nucleotides: TGTGCCAGCATACGGGGAACTTTGGGCAATCAGCCCCAGCATTTT.

This clonotype was observed a few times. In nucleotides, the CDR3 is TGTGCCAGCAGTTTCGCGACAGGACCTAACTATGGCTACACCTTC. This codes for CASSFATGPNYGYTF. The chain carries TRBV27 and TRBJ1-2, with D tentatively TRBD1 (6 bases). Per germline, CDR1 MNHEY and CDR2 SMNVEV (reference sequence). The germline V and J ends were trimmed by 3 bases and 0 bases, with 11 bases remaining between them. CDR3 length: 15 amino acids.

The chain uses TRBV11-1 and TRBJ2-5; TRBD2 is a possible D gene (5 bases). Germline V gene sequence: CDR1 SGHAT, CDR2 FQDESV (reference sequence). V gave up 1 base and J gave up 5 bases, with 23 bases separating them. CDR3 length: 18 residues. The CDR3 region is CASSLESGYMTRGETQYF. In DNA form, the CDR3 reads TGTGCCAGCAGCTTAGAATCTGGGTACATGACCCGCGGGGAGACCCAGTACTTC.

This clonotype was seen a handful of times. The chain uses TRBV7-2 and TRBJ2-3, with 13 nucleotides matching TRBD2. CDR1 is SGHTA and CDR2 is FQGNSA in the germline V gene. Unmatched junction bases numbered 8, after V lost 6 bases and J lost 5 bases. The CDR3 totals 16 residues. CDR3 sequence: CASRPTTSGRGDTQYF. DNA for the CDR3: TGTGCCAGCAGACCGACTACTAGCGGGAGGGGAGATACGCAGTATTTT.

The chain joins TRBV12-3 or TRBV12-4 to TRBJ1-2, with TRBD1 as a possible D gene (5 bases). V was pared by 6 bases and J by 6 bases, with 14 bases between. The CDR3 is made up of 13 amino acids. The CDR3 is CASSPIGAHGYTF. DNA for the CDR3: TGTGCCAGCAGCCCCATAGGGGCTCATGGCTACACCTTC.

This clonotype was seen more than once but under ten times. This sequence joins TRBV29-1 and TRBJ1-2; D gene uncertain. Deletions cut 6 bases from V and 4 bases from J, with 9 bases between. This CDR3 region has 11 residues. Germline CDR1 SQVTM, CDR2 ANQGSEA. This CDR3 is CSVATLYGYTF. CDR3 coding DNA: TGCAGCGTCGCGACCCTCTATGGCTACACCTTC. The variable domain in full, completed from reference TRBV29-1 and TRBJ1-2, reads SAVISQKPSRDICQRGTSLTIQCQVDSQVTMMFWYRQQPGQSLTLIATANQGSEATYESGFVIDKFPISRPNLTFSTLTVSNMSPEDSSIYLCSVATLYGYTFGSGTRLTVV.

V and J are TRBV7-2 and TRBJ1-6, with 7 bases lining up with TRBD1. CDR1 is SGHTA, CDR2 FQGNSA, per germline. V was pared by 3 bases and J by 1 base, with 12 bases of the junction left unmatched. The CDR3 covers 19 residues. CDR3 coding DNA: TGTGCCAGCAGCTTGACGGGACAGACTTTCGGGTCCTATAATTCACCCCTCCACTTT. It specifies CASSLTGQTFGSYNSPLHF.

The rearrangement joins TRBV13 to TRBJ2-7, with 10 positions matching TRBD2. Per the germline V gene, CDR1 is PRHDT and CDR2 is FYEKMQ (reference sequence). Trimming cost V 2 bases and J 2 bases; bases outside gene matches: 6. CDR3 length: 16 amino acids. CDR3 bases: TGTGCCAGCAGCTTAACGGGACTAGCGAGTGCCTACGAGCAGTACTTC. Its protein product is CASSLTGLASAYEQYF.